This TCR beta chain was captured by sequencing in a study of breast tumors, draining lymph nodes, adjacent tissues. One entry per CDR3 protein, called by TCRdb with MiXCR from the multiplex PCR reads. Among some 250,000 distinct CDR3 sequences listed, about 34% were seen once. The lymph nodes were axillary draining lymph nodes from breast cancer patients. Study-wide results and caveats: Tumor repertoires ranked between lymph nodes and nontumor tissue in diversity, with V and J gene preferences. Tumor and nontumor repertoires were significantly more similar in luminal-like than in basal-like breast cancer.

This clonotype was detected only a few times. The antigen is unknown. V was cut by 1 base and J by 5 bases, with 13 bases left in between. Germline V lookup: CDR1 SGHDT, CDR2 YYEEEE. This CDR3 contains 15 residues. The V and J genes are TRBV5-6 and TRBJ2-1; D tentatively fits TRBD1 or TRBD2 (5 bases each). The TCR originated in a female donor with breast cancer. Some clones in this sample may be carry-over from other donors' samples. What was sequenced was axillary lymph node tissue. In DNA, the CDR3 is TGTGCCAGCAGCTTGAGAGGGACGACTAACAATGAGCAGTTCTTC. Translating gives CASSLRGTTNNEQFF.